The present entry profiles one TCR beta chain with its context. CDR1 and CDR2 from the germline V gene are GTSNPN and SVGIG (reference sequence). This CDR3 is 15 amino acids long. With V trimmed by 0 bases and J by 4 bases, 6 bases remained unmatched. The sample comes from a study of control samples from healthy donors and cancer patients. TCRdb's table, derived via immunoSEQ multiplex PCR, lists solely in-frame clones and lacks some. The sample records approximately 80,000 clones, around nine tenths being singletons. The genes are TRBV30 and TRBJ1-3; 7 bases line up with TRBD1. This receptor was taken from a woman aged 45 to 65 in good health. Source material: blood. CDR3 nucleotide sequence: TGTGCCTGGAGTGTACGAGGGACAGAGGGAAACACCATATATTTT. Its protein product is CAWSVRGTEGNTIYF.